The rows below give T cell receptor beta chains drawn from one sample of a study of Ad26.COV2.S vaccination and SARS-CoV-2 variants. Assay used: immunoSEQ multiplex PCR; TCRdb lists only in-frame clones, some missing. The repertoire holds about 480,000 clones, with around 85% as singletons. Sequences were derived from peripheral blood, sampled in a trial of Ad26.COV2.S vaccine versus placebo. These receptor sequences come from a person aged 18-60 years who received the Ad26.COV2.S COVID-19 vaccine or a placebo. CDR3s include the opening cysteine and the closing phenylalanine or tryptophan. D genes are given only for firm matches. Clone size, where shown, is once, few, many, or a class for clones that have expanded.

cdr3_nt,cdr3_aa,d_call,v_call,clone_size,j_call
TGTGCCAGTAGTATAGGACAGGGGAACGGGGAGCTGTTTTTT,CASSIGQGNGELFF,TRBD1,TRBV19,-,TRBJ2-2
TGTGCCAGCAGCGAACAGCCGAACACCGGGGAGCTGTTTTTT,CASSEQPNTGELFF,-,TRBV7-3,few,TRBJ2-2
TGTGCCAGCAGCGAAGGGGACCATCCAAACACCGGGGAGCTGTTTTTT,CASSEGDHPNTGELFF,-,TRBV9,once,TRBJ2-2
TGTGCCAGCAGCGCTGGGGACTTCAATCAGCCCCAGCATTTT,CASSAGDFNQPQHF,-,TRBV9,-,TRBJ1-5
TGTGCCAGCAGCTTGGGGGTTGGAAAACTGTTTTTT,CASSLGVGKLFF,-,TRBV5-4,-,TRBJ1-4
TGTGCCAGCAGCTTAGATCCCCGGGACAGAGGGAACACAGATACGCAGTATTTT,CASSLDPRDRGNTDTQYF,TRBD1,TRBV11-3,-,TRBJ2-3
TGTGCCAGCAGGCCTGGGGGGACCTACGAGCAGTACTTC,CASRPGGTYEQYF,-,TRBV2,-,TRBJ2-7
TGTGCCAGCAGTAACGGCCCCTATAATTCACCCCTCCACTTT,CASSNGPYNSPLHF,-,TRBV6-5,-,TRBJ1-6
TGCAGCGCCAGGACAGGCGAAGCTTTCTTT,CSARTGEAFF,TRBD1,TRBV29-1,-,TRBJ1-1
TGTGCCAGCAGGATGGGGGCCAGGGACAATCAGCCCCAGCATTTT,CASRMGARDNQPQHF,-,TRBV27,-,TRBJ1-5
TGTGCCAGCAGCCGGAAAGCGGGGGAGCAGAGGGGCAATGAGCAGTTCTTC,CASSRKAGEQRGNEQFF,TRBD2,TRBV13,-,TRBJ2-1
TGCAGCGTTGCTCCGGGTGAAAAACTGTTTTTT,CSVAPGEKLFF,-,TRBV29-1,few,TRBJ1-4
TGTGCCAGCAGTTGGGGAAGGGACACCGGGGAGCTGTTTTTT,CASSWGRDTGELFF,-,TRBV7-9,-,TRBJ2-2
TGTGCCAGCAGCACAAGCACCGGGGAGCTGTTTTTT,CASSTSTGELFF,-,TRBV7-2,-,TRBJ2-2
TGTGCCAGTAGTATCCTAGCTCTAACCGGGGAGCTGTTTTTT,CASSILALTGELFF,-,TRBV19,-,TRBJ2-2
TGTGCCACCAGCCCCGGGAACAGGGGGATCGCCGGGTCCAAAAACATTCAGTACTTC,CATSPGNRGIAGSKNIQYF,TRBD1,TRBV15,-,TRBJ2-4
TGTGCCAGCAGTTTTCAGGGGGCTGAGCAGTTCTTC,CASSFQGAEQFF,TRBD1,TRBV27,-,TRBJ2-1
TGTGCCAGTAGTATCCTCTTCAGGGGAGGCCCCGGCTACACCTTC,CASSILFRGGPGYTF,-,TRBV19,-,TRBJ1-2
TGTGCCAGCAGTCGTAACCCGGGACTAGCGGGCCGGGGGGCCCAGTACTTC,CASSRNPGLAGRGAQYF,TRBD2,TRBV28,-,TRBJ2-5
TGTGCCAGCAGCCAGCCCGGACTAGCGCAGTATAATGAGCAGTTCTTC,CASSQPGLAQYNEQFF,TRBD2,TRBV5-6,-,TRBJ2-1
TGTGCCAGCAGTTCAAACGGGAGACCGGCCGATACGCAGTATTTT,CASSSNGRPADTQYF,-,TRBV27,-,TRBJ2-3
TGTGCCATCACATCAGGGCCGGCAGGTGACACTGAAGCTTTCTTT,CAITSGPAGDTEAFF,-,TRBV10-3,many,TRBJ1-1
TGTGCCAGCAGTTCAGAGCAAGGGGTACGGAATTCACCCCTCCACTTT,CASSSEQGVRNSPLHF,-,TRBV27,-,TRBJ1-6
TGTGCCAGCAGCTTAGATCTGGTGTTGGATACGCAGTATTTT,CASSLDLVLDTQYF,-,TRBV11-2,-,TRBJ2-3
TGTGCCAGCACCCCCGGGAACACCGGGGAGCTGTTTTTT,CASTPGNTGELFF,-,TRBV9,-,TRBJ2-2
TGTGCCAGCACCGACACAGGGTTCAACTACGAGCAGTACTTC,CASTDTGFNYEQYF,-,TRBV6-5,-,TRBJ2-7
TGTGCCAGCAGCTTCGCCGGACTAGCGGGAGGGGCTGGTGAGCAGTTCTTC,CASSFAGLAGGAGEQFF,TRBD2,TRBV11-2,once,TRBJ2-1
TGCGCCAGCAGTAGGGACACTTACACTGAAGCTTTCTTT,CASSRDTYTEAFF,-,TRBV10-2,-,TRBJ1-1
TGTGCCAGCAGTCGGAGCCAAAGGGATGAGCAGTTCTTC,CASSRSQRDEQFF,-,TRBV27,-,TRBJ2-1
TGTGCCAGCAGCGTAGGGATCAGGGTCGAAGAGACCCAGTACTTC,CASSVGIRVEETQYF,-,TRBV9,once,TRBJ2-5
TGTGCCAGCAGCCAAGATCCGGCAGGGATAGTGACCCAGCATTTT,CASSQDPAGIVTQHF,-,TRBV4-2,-,TRBJ1-5
TGTGCCAGTACCTTGGCTCTTGTACAGGGTAACACTGAAGCTTTCTTT,CASTLALVQGNTEAFF,-,TRBV19,-,TRBJ1-1
TGTGCCAGCAGCTTAATGGGTAACACTGAAGCTTTCTTT,CASSLMGNTEAFF,-,TRBV7-9,-,TRBJ1-1
TGTGCCAGCAGTGAAGCGCGAAGTGGCTACACCTTC,CASSEARSGYTF,-,TRBV6-1,-,TRBJ1-2
TGTGCCGACAACCCTACAGGTCCCACTGAAGCTTTCTTT,CADNPTGPTEAFF,-,TRBV2,few,TRBJ1-1
TGTGCCAGCAGCTTATTCCAGGGAAATAATGAAAAACTGTTTTTT,CASSLFQGNNEKLFF,-,TRBV7-8,-,TRBJ1-4
TGTGCCACCAGTGGGGTCGAAGCGGGCAGCACCTACAATGAGCAGTTCTTC,CATSGVEAGSTYNEQFF,-,TRBV24-1,-,TRBJ2-1
TGTGCCAGCAGCCCTTTTCAACCTCGAAACACCATATATTTT,CASSPFQPRNTIYF,-,TRBV27,-,TRBJ1-3
TGTGCCAGCAGCGTAAGCGGCACAATCGGCGGTGAGCAGTTCTTC,CASSVSGTIGGEQFF,-,TRBV9,-,TRBJ2-1
TGTGCCAGCAGGCGAGGGGGAGAGAACACTGAAGCTTTCTTT,CASRRGGENTEAFF,-,TRBV7-9,-,TRBJ1-1
TGTGCCAGCAGCCCATCGGGACTAGCCGCCGGGGAGCTGTTTTTT,CASSPSGLAAGELFF,TRBD2,TRBV5-4,once,TRBJ2-2